The 29 T cell receptor beta chains below come from one sample, sequenced in a study of T cell responses to AZD1222 COVID-19 vaccine. Some clones are missing from TCRdb's copy, which holds only in-frame ones; the method was immunoSEQ multiplex PCR. The sample lists roughly 90,000 clones, around 85% occurring once. This sample comprised peripheral blood, obtained on day 0 of AZD1222 vaccination. The receptors derive from an adult in good health.

A few counts support this clone. This rearrangement joins TRBV7-8 to TRBJ2-1, with D tentatively TRBD1 (5 bases). V lost 5 bases, J lost 2 bases, and 19 bases lay in between. CDR3 length: 17 residues. The germline V gene encodes CDR1 SGHVS and CDR2 FQNEAQ. CDR3 in amino acids: CASSPPRRQRPYNEQFF. In DNA, the CDR3 is TGTGCCAGCAGCCCCCCCAGACGACAGAGACCCTACAATGAGCAGTTCTTC. The full variable domain, rest sourced from reference TRBV7-8 and TRBJ2-1, is GAGVSQSPRYKVAKRGQDVALRCDPISGHVSLFWYQQALGQGPEFLTYFQNEAQLDKSGLPSDRFFAERPEGSVSTLKIQRTQQEDSAVYLCASSPPRRQRPYNEQFFGPGTRLTVL.

The chain uses TRBV18 and TRBJ2-1; 10 nucleotides line up with TRBD2. CDR3 length equals 15 residues. V was clipped by 3 bases and J by 10 bases; unmatched bases: 9. Germline CDR1 is KGHSH and CDR2 is LQKENI. The CDR3 spells CASSPPASGRGEQFF. Here the CDR3 DNA reads TGTGCCAGCTCACCCCCGGCTAGCGGGAGAGGCGAGCAGTTCTTC.

The chain employs TRBV2 and TRBJ1-6, with TRBD1 matching over 7 bases. In germline, CDR1 is SNHLY, CDR2 FYNNEI. This CDR3 contains 15 residues. V lost 6 bases, J lost 10 bases, and 12 bases stayed unmatched. The CDR3 here is CASSLSGTDTSPLHF. CDR3 in DNA: TGTGCCAGCAGCCTATCCGGGACAGATACATCACCCCTCCACTTT. Supplemented by reference TRBV2 and TRBJ1-6, the full variable domain reads EPEVTQTPSHQVTQMGQEVILRCVPISNHLYFYWYRQILGQKVEFLVSFYNNEISEKSEIFDDQFSVERPDGSNFTLKIRSTKLEDSAMYFCASSLSGTDTSPLHFGNGTRLTVT.

This rearrangement joins TRBV18 to TRBJ2-3, with TRBD2 matching 12 bases. The CDR3 covers 18 residues. With 3 bases clipped from V and 3 bases from J, the junction kept 10 bases outside the gene matches. The germline CDR1 and CDR2 sequences are KGHSH and LQKENI. Here the CDR3 reads CASSPRASGRAGTDTQYF. The CDR3 bases are TGTGCCAGCTCACCCCGGGCTAGCGGGAGGGCCGGGACAGATACGCAGTATTTT.

The chain combines TRBV7-9 with TRBJ1-2; D might be TRBD1 (5 bases). The CDR3 has 11 residues. Between the trimmed V and J ends, which lost 11 bases and 3 bases, there was a span of 10 bases. The germline V gene has CDR1 SEHNR and CDR2 FQNEAQ (reference sequence). The CDR3 nucleotides are TGTGCCGGGGCCAGGGACTATGGCTACACCTTC. It specifies CAGARDYGYTF.

V usage is TRBV18 and J usage is TRBJ2-1; 9 nucleotides match TRBD1. Per germline, CDR1 KGHSH and CDR2 LQKENI. Trimming took 0 bases from V and 6 from J; bases not matched to a gene: 3. CDR3 size: 15 residues. CDR3 coding DNA: TGTGCCAGCTCACCACCGGGACAGGGCTTCAATGAGCAGTTCTTC. Encoded protein: CASSPPGQGFNEQFF.

The CDR3 bases are TGTGCCAGCAGCTTAGAGGCTAGCAGGGGGAGGTATAATTCACCCCTCCACTTT. It is translated as CASSLEASRGRYNSPLHF. The genes are TRBV7-2 and TRBJ1-6, with 7 positions matching TRBD1. Trimming cost V 1 base and J 4 bases; bases outside gene matches: 10. The germline gives CDR1 SGHTA, CDR2 FQGNSA. The CDR3 totals 18 residues.

The J gene is TRBJ1-2, the V gene TRBV7-2, with a possible D match to TRBD1 (5 bases). This CDR3 has 16 residues. V lost 5 bases to trimming and J lost 4 bases, with 20 bases between them. The germline CDR1 and CDR2 sequences are SGHTA and FQGNSA. The CDR3 sequence: CASSTPRVRRAYGYTF. The CDR3 nucleotides read TGTGCCAGCAGCACCCCCAGGGTGCGGAGGGCCTATGGCTACACCTTC.

The gene calls are TRBV24-1 and TRBJ2-1; unclear D gene. Trimming pared 0 bases from V and 12 bases from J, leaving 5 bases between. The CDR3 contains 11 residues. The V gene's germline CDR1 is KGHDR and CDR2 SFDVKD. The CDR3 sequence: CATSDLIGQFF. DNA of the CDR3: TGTGCCACCAGTGATTTGATAGGGCAGTTCTTC.

V is TRBV20-1 and J is TRBJ1-4, with unresolved D. In germline, CDR1 is DFQATT, CDR2 SNEGSKA (reference sequence). The CDR3 sequence is 10 residues long. V dropped 6 bases and J dropped 7 bases, with 6 bases sitting between them. In nucleotides, the CDR3 is TGCAGTGCGGAGGGTGAAAAACTGTTTTTT. Translated: CSAEGEKLFF.

The chain employs TRBV2 and TRBJ1-2, with a tentative D call TRBD1 (5 bases). Per the germline V gene, CDR1 is SNHLY and CDR2 is FYNNEI. V lost 8 bases and J lost 5, with 18 bases in between. CDR3 length: 14 residues. This CDR3 is CASGTGTPFYGYTF. Written as DNA, the CDR3 is TGTGCCAGCGGAACCGGGACGCCTTTTTATGGCTACACCTTC.

The gene calls are TRBV6-5 and TRBJ2-7, with TRBD1 matching over 11 bases. CDR3 size: 15 residues. Per the germline V gene, CDR1 is MNHEY and CDR2 is SVGAGI. The V segment lost 5 bases and the J segment 6 bases; nucleotides outside the gene matches: 9. The DNA of the CDR3 is TGTGCCAGCAGTACCCGGACAGGGGGCGGATCCGAGCAGTACTTC. Amino acid sequence: CASSTRTGGGSEQYF.

This clone has just one count. The chain is built from TRBV5-4 and TRBJ2-7, with no clear D. Germline CDR1 reads SGHNT; CDR2 reads YYREEE (reference sequence). This CDR3 spans 14 amino acids. V dropped 0 bases and J dropped 4 bases, with 11 bases sitting between them. The CDR3 protein is CASSLELVSYEQYF. The DNA for the CDR3 is TGTGCCAGCAGCTTGGAGCTAGTTTCGTACGAGCAGTACTTC.

This clone has more than one count but fewer than ten. V gene TRBV12-5 combines with J gene TRBJ1-5; the D gene is possibly TRBD1 (6 bases). CDR3 length equals 15 residues. Germline V gene data show CDR1 as LGHNT and CDR2 as FRNRAP. With 4 bases removed from V and 7 bases from J, the gap between germline ends came to 17 bases. Written as DNA, the CDR3 is TGTGCTAGTGGTTCTGAACAGGGCCGGGGACAGCCCCAGCATTTT. As protein: CASGSEQGRGQPQHF.

This chain links TRBV29-1 with TRBJ1-2; D is uncertain. This CDR3 is 12 amino acids long. V was cut by 0 bases and J by 8 bases, with 10 bases left in between. The germline gives CDR1 SQVTM, CDR2 ANQGSEA. Here the CDR3 reads CSVEEGGPGYTF. DNA of the CDR3: TGCAGCGTTGAAGAGGGAGGGCCAGGCTACACCTTC. Combining the CDR3 with reference TRBV29-1 and TRBJ1-2 gives the whole variable domain SAVISQKPSRDICQRGTSLTIQCQVDSQVTMMFWYRQQPGQSLTLIATANQGSEATYESGFVIDKFPISRPNLTFSTLTVSNMSPEDSSIYLCSVEEGGPGYTFGSGTRLTVV.

In this sample, this clone turned up once. V usage is TRBV7-3 and J usage is TRBJ2-3; D may match TRBD1 or TRBD2 (5 bases each). This CDR3 has 12 residues. The V end lost 8 bases, the J end lost 1 base, and 7 bases lay between the germline ends. Per the germline V gene, CDR1 is SGHTA and CDR2 is FQGTGA. This CDR3 reads CASGTGTDTQYF. CDR3 in DNA: TGTGCCAGCGGGACCGGCACAGATACGCAGTATTTT. The full variable domain, with the rest looked up from reference TRBV7-3 and TRBJ2-3, is GAGVSQTPSNKVTEKGKYVELRCDPISGHTALYWYRQSLGQGPEFLIYFQGTGAADDSGLPNDRFFAVRPEGSVSTLKIQRTERGDSAVYLCASGTGTDTQYFGPGTRLTVL.

This chain connects TRBV10-3 to TRBJ2-7; D perhaps matches TRBD2 (6 bases). Germline CDR1 and CDR2: ENHRY and SYGVKD. The CDR3 runs 12 residues. V was pared by 10 bases and J by 5 bases, with 15 bases between. CDR3 in amino acids: CATRGGSHEQYF. The DNA for the CDR3 is TGTGCCACCCGTGGGGGGTCCCACGAGCAGTACTTC.

CDR3 DNA sequence: TGTGCCAGCACCCCCACAGGGGGCGGCGAGCAGTACTTC. Translated, it gives CASTPTGGGEQYF. The chain uses TRBV5-6 and TRBJ2-7, with 9 bases matching TRBD1. This CDR3 region has 13 residues. Trimming removed 6 bases from V and 6 bases from J; junction bases left unmatched: 7. From germline, CDR1 is SGHDT and CDR2 YYEEEE.

The V call is TRBV19, the J call TRBJ2-7; 7 bases match TRBD1. Germline CDR1 is LNHDA and CDR2 is SQIVND (reference sequence). The V gene end was trimmed by 5 bases and the J gene end by 4 bases; junction bases not matched to a gene: 8. The length of the CDR3 is 14 residues. The CDR3 DNA is TGTGCCAGTAGTCCCCGCGGCAGGGGGTACGAGCAGTACTTC. Translation: CASSPRGRGYEQYF.

This clone was seen once. The chain is built from TRBV30 and TRBJ1-2; TRBD1 matches at 12 bases. The CDR3 covers 17 residues. V trimming: 3 bases; J trimming: 3 bases; junction bases outside the gene matches: 11. Germline V gene lookup returns CDR1 GTSNPN and CDR2 SVGIG (reference sequence). The CDR3 protein is CAWSFGPGQGADYGYTF. The DNA for the CDR3 is TGTGCCTGGAGCTTTGGACCGGGACAGGGGGCAGACTATGGCTACACCTTC. The complete variable domain, with remaining parts taken from reference TRBV30 and TRBJ1-2, reads SQTIHQWPATLVQPVGSPLSLECTVEGTSNPNLYWYRQAAGRGLQLLFYSVGIGQISSEVPQNLSASRPQDRQFILSSKKLLLSDSGFYLCAWSFGPGQGADYGYTFGSGTRLTVV.

The chain has TRBV19 and TRBJ1-5, with D possibly being TRBD1 (6 bases). Germline CDR1 reads LNHDA; CDR2 reads SQIVND (reference sequence). The V end was cut by 5 bases, the J end by 1 base, with 18 bases between. CDR3 length: 17 amino acids. The DNA of the CDR3 is TGTGCCAGTAGTGGGGGTCGCAGGGGACTCAGCAATCAGCCCCAGCATTTT. Encoded protein: CASSGGRRGLSNQPQHF.

This chain joins TRBV6-5 and TRBJ1-5; the match to TRBD1 covers 9 bases. CDR3 length: 16 residues. CDR1 and CDR2 from the germline V gene are MNHEY and SVGAGI. The junction had 9 bases not matched to a gene; V was cut back by 4 bases and J by 5 bases. The CDR3 sequence: CASSSEGQGPYQPQHF. The CDR3 nucleotides read TGTGCCAGCAGTTCGGAGGGACAGGGACCCTATCAGCCCCAGCATTTT.

The V and J genes are TRBV3-1 (or the pseudogene TRBV3-2) and TRBJ1-6; D is undetermined. CDR3 length: 12 amino acids. V lost 6 bases and J 12 bases, leaving 12 bases between the germline ends. CDR1 is LGHDT and CDR2 is YNNKEL in the germline V gene (reference sequence). This chain's CDR3 is CASSRPAKPLHF. Written as DNA, the CDR3 is TGTGCCAGCAGTCGACCGGCAAAACCCCTCCACTTT.

V gene TRBV7-2 combines with J gene TRBJ1-3; D gene ambiguous. V was cut by 2 bases and J by 0 bases, with 11 bases left in between. The V gene's germline CDR1 is SGHTA and CDR2 FQGNSA. The CDR3 extends over 16 amino acids. CDR3 sequence (DNA): TGTGCCAGCAGCTTATTCCAGTCGATCTCTGGAAACACCATATATTTT. Translated, it gives CASSLFQSISGNTIYF.

This clone was recorded a few times. This rearrangement joins TRBV11-2 to TRBJ1-5, with D tentatively TRBD1 (5 bases). V lost 5 bases and J lost 11, with 13 bases in between. The CDR3 is 12 amino acids. The V gene's germline CDR1 is SGHAT and CDR2 FQNNGV. CDR3 protein: CASSHRQGAQHF. The CDR3 nucleotides are TGTGCCAGCAGCCACCGTCAAGGGGCCCAGCATTTT. The complete variable domain, with remaining parts taken from reference TRBV11-2 and TRBJ1-5, reads EAGVAQSPRYKIIEKRQSVAFWCNPISGHATLYWYQQILGQGPKLLIQFQNNGVVDDSQLPKDRFSAERLKGVDSTLKIQPAKLEDSAVYLCASSHRQGAQHFGDGTRLSIL.

The V gene is TRBV30, the J gene TRBJ1-5; tentative D call: TRBD1 (5 bases). The CDR3 has 14 residues. The germline V gene has CDR1 GTSNPN and CDR2 SVGIG (reference sequence). V was trimmed by 0 bases and J by 6 bases, leaving 12 bases between them. CDR3 DNA: TGTGCCTGGAGTGTGGGCCGGGGGGGTCAGCCCCAGCATTTT. This translates into CAWSVGRGGQPQHF.

The chain recombines TRBV5-1 with TRBJ1-1; TRBD1 matches 9 bases. The length of the CDR3 is 14 residues. The J segment lost 3 bases and the V segment lost 3 bases, leaving 3 bases of the junction unmatched. Per germline, CDR1 SGHRS and CDR2 YFSETQ. CDR3 DNA sequence: TGCGCCAGCAGCTCACAGGGGGCTGACACTGAAGCTTTCTTT. Protein product: CASSSQGADTEAFF.

The sample holds one count of this clone. The CDR3 DNA sequence: TGTGCCAGCAGCCCTCACCCCCAGAACACTGAAGCTTTCTTT. Protein product: CASSPHPQNTEAFF. J is TRBJ1-1 and V is TRBV7-2, with D unresolved. Germline assignment: CDR1 SGHTA and CDR2 FQGNSA. V was trimmed by 5 bases and J by 1 base, leaving 11 bases between them. The CDR3 length is 14 residues.

The sample holds one count of this clone. The chain links TRBV10-1 to TRBJ2-3; D uncertain. This CDR3 spans 12 amino acids. Between the trimmed V and J ends, which lost 2 bases and 4 bases, there was a span of 4 bases. Germline loops: CDR1 WNHNN, CDR2 SYGVQD (reference sequence). The CDR3 DNA reads as TGCGCCAGCAGTGAGGGATCAGATACGCAGTATTTT. Protein: CASSEGSDTQYF.